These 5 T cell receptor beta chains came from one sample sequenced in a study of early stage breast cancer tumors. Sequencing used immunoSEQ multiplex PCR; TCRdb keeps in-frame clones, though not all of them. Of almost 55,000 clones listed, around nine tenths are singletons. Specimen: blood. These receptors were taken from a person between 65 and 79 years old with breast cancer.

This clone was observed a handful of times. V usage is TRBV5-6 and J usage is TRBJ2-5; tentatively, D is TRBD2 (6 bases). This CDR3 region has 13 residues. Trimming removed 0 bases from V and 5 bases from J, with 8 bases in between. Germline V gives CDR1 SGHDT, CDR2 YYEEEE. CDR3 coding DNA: TGTGCCAGCAGCTTGGCAGGAGGGGAGACCCAGTACTTC. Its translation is CASSLAGGETQYF.

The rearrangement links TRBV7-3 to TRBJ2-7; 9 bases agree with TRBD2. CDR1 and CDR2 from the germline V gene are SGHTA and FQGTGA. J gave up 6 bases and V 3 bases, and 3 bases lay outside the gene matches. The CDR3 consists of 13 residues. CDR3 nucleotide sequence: TGTGCCAGCAGCTTTAGGCGGGAGGGCGAGCAGTACTTC. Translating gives CASSFRREGEQYF.

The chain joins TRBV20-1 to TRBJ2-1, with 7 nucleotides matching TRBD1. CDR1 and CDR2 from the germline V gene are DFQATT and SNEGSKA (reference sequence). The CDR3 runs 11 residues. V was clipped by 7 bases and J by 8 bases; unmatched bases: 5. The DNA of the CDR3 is TGCAGTGTTAAAAGGGGGCATGAGCAGTTCTTC. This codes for CSVKRGHEQFF.

The CDR3 spells CASSVVLAGEGEQFF. The CDR3 DNA reads as TGTGCCAGCAGCGTAGTCCTAGCGGGGGAAGGTGAGCAGTTCTTC. The chain recombines TRBV9 with TRBJ2-1; 10 bases map to TRBD2. From germline, CDR1 is SGDLS and CDR2 YYNGEE. The junction had 6 bases not matched to a gene; V was cut back by 0 bases and J by 9 bases. There are 15 residues in the CDR3.

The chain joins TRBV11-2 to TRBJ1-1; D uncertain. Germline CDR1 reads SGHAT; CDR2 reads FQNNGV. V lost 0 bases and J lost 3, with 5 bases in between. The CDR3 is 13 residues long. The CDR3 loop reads CASSLELYTEAFF. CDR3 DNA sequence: TGTGCCAGCAGCTTAGAACTTTACACTGAAGCTTTCTTT.